This T cell receptor (beta chain) stems from a study of vaccination effects on CD4 cells after COVID-19. The CDR3 contains 18 residues. Germline V lookup: CDR1 KGHDR, CDR2 SFDVKD. V gave up 4 bases and J gave up 0 bases; unmatched junction bases: 7. Some clones are missing from TCRdb's copy, which holds only in-frame ones; the method was immunoSEQ multiplex PCR. Altogether roughly 55,000 clones are present, approximately 78% being singletons, with the ten largest covering roughly 2%. Pools of viral peptides were used by the ViraFEST assay to expand antigen-specific CD4+ T cells ahead of sequencing. Researchers isolated CD4+ T cells once approximately eleven days of culture had elapsed. Each participant was administered two doses of either the BNT162b2 or the mRNA-1273 vaccine. Points on this clone: Its antigen is as yet unknown.

The receptor was isolated from a human donor who received a COVID-19 vaccine. The source material was CD4+ T cells from PBMCs cultured with HCoV-OC43 spike peptides, sampled after COVID-19 vaccination. Noted subset: HCoV-OC43 spike overlapping peptide pool stimulation. This chain links TRBV24-1 with TRBJ2-6, with 8 bases matching TRBD2. The chain's CDR3 is CATSESSGRSSGANVLTF. The CDR3 DNA reads as TGTGCCACCAGTGAGTCTAGCGGGCGAAGCTCTGGGGCCAACGTCCTGACTTTC.